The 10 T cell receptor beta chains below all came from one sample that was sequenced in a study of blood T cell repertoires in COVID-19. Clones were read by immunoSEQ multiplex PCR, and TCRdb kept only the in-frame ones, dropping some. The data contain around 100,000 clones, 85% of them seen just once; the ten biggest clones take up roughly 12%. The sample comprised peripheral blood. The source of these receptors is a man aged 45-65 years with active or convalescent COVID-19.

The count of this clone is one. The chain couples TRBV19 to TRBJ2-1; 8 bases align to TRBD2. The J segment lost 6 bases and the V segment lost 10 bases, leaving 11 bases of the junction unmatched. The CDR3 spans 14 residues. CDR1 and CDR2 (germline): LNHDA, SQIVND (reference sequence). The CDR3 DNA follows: TGTGCCACAACGCGGGGGGAGGGGTCCAATGAGCAGTTCTTC. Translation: CATTRGEGSNEQFF.

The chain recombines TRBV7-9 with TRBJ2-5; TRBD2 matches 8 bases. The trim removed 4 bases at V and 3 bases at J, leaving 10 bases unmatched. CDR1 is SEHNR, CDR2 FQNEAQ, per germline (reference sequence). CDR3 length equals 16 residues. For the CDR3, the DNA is TGTGCCAGCAGCTATGGACTAGCAGGGCCTAAAGAGACCCAGTACTTC. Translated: CASSYGLAGPKETQYF.

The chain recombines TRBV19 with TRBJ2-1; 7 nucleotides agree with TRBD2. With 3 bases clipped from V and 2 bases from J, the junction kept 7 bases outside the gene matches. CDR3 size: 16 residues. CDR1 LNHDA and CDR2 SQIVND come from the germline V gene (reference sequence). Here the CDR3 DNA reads TGTGCCAGTAGTATCTTGGGGGGGGAGGCCTACAATGAGCAGTTCTTC. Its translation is CASSILGGEAYNEQFF.

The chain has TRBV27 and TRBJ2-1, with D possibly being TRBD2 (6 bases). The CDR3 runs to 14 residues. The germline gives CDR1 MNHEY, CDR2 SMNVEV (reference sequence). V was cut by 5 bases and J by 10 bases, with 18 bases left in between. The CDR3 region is CASSLNQLAAEQFF. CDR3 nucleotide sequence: TGTGCCAGCAGTCTAAACCAGTTAGCGGCCGAGCAGTTCTTC.

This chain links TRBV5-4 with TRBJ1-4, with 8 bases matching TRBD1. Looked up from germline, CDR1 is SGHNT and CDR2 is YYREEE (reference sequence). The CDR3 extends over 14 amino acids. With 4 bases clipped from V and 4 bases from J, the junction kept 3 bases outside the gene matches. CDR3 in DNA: TGTGCCAGCAGCAAGGGACAGGATAATGAAAAACTGTTTTTT. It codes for CASSKGQDNEKLFF.

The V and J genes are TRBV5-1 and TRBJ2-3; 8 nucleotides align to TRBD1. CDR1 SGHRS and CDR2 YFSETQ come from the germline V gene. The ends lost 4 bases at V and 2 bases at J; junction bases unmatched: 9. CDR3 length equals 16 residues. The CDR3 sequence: CASSPDRAHHTDTQYF. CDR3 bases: TGCGCCAGCAGCCCGGACAGGGCCCACCACACAGATACGCAGTATTTT.

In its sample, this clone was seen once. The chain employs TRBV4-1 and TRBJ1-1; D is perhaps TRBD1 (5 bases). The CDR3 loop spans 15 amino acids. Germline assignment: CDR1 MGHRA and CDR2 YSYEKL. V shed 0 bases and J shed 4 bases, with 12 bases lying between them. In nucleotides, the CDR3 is TGCGCCAGCAGCCAAGATGGTGTGGGGGGCACTGAAGCTTTCTTT. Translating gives CASSQDGVGGTEAFF.

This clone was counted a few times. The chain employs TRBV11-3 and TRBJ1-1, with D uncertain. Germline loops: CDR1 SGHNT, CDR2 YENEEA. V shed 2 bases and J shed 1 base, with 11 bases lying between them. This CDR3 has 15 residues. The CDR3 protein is CASSLIGFGNTEAFF. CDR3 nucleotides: TGTGCCAGCAGCTTAATCGGGTTTGGGAACACTGAAGCTTTCTTT.

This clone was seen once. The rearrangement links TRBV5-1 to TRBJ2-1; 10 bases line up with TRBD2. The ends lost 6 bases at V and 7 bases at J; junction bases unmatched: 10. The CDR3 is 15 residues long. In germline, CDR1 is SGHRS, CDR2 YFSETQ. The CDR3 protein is CASTSASGRLNEQFF. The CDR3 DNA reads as TGCGCCAGCACCTCGGCTAGCGGGAGACTAAATGAGCAGTTCTTC.

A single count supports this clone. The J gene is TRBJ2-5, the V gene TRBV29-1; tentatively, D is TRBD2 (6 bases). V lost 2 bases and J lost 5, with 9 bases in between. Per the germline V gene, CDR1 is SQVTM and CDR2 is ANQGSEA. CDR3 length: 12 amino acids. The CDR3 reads CSVEQGGETQYF. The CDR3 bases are TGCAGCGTTGAACAGGGAGGCGAGACCCAGTACTTC. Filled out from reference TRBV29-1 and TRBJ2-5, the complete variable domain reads SAVISQKPSRDICQRGTSLTIQCQVDSQVTMMFWYRQQPGQSLTLIATANQGSEATYESGFVIDKFPISRPNLTFSTLTVSNMSPEDSSIYLCSVEQGGETQYFGPGTRLLVL.